What follows are 20 T cell receptor beta chains derived from one specimen sequenced in a study of Ad26.COV2.S vaccination and SARS-CoV-2 variants. Assay used: immunoSEQ multiplex PCR; TCRdb lists only in-frame clones, some missing. Of roughly 240,000 clones detected, roughly 88% appear once; the ten largest clones hold around 10%. Treatment given: some 20 received Ad26.COV2.S at low or high dose, single or two shots; 5 received placebo; per-sample allocation not given. Specimens were obtained on day 63 following the first vaccine or placebo injection. The material was peripheral blood, obtained in a trial of Ad26.COV2.S vaccine versus placebo. These receptors were taken from a person aged 18-65 years who received the Ad26.COV2.S COVID-19 vaccine or a placebo.

A few counts support this clone. The chain employs TRBV4-2 and TRBJ1-2; 12 bases fit TRBD1. The ends lost 6 bases at V and 7 bases at J; junction bases unmatched: 9. The CDR3 is made up of 15 amino acids. Germline CDR1 is LGHNA and CDR2 is YNFKEQ. The CDR3 nucleotides read TGTGCCAGCAGAGACCCGGGACAGGGGGCGAGTGGCTACACCTTC. It specifies CASRDPGQGASGYTF.

The CDR3 sequence is CASSERCTGELFF. The CDR3 bases are TGCGCCAGCAGTGAGCGATGCACCGGGGAGCTGTTTTTT. V gene TRBV10-1 combines with J gene TRBJ2-2; no definite D call. Germline CDR1 reads WNHNN; CDR2 reads SYGVQD (reference sequence). With 2 bases removed from V and 4 bases from J, the gap between germline ends came to 5 bases. The CDR3 consists of 13 residues.

The chain joins TRBV4-3 to TRBJ1-1, with unresolved D. Germline V gives CDR1 LGHNA, CDR2 YSLEER. The CDR3 is 17 amino acids. With 4 bases removed from V and 0 bases from J, the gap between germline ends came to 18 bases. The CDR3 sequence: CASSLDILRQVNTEAFF. The DNA for the CDR3 is TGCGCCAGCAGCCTAGACATCCTTCGCCAAGTGAACACTGAAGCTTTCTTT.

The chain uses TRBV24-1 and TRBJ2-5, with 7 positions matching TRBD1. The CDR3 is made up of 16 amino acids. CDR1 is KGHDR, CDR2 SFDVKD, per germline. Trimming at V came to 4 bases and at J to 5 bases, leaving 12 bases not matched to a gene. The CDR3 nucleotides read TGTGCCACCAGTGACTCCTGGACAGGCCACGGGGAGACCCAGTACTTC. Amino acid sequence: CATSDSWTGHGETQYF.

The DNA of the CDR3 is TGTGCCAGCAGCCCAGTTGGGGTGGCCGATACGCAGTATTTT. As protein: CASSPVGVADTQYF. The V call is TRBV9, the J call TRBJ2-3; D is ambiguous. The CDR3 contains 14 residues. Trimming cost V 4 bases and J 6 bases, with 15 bases left between them. Germline V CDR1 and CDR2: SGDLS, YYNGEE.

As regards this clone: This specimen includes other DNA sequences encoding the same CDR3. This chain uses TRBV9 with TRBJ2-7; D gene uncertain. CDR3 length: 14 amino acids. V lost 0 bases and J 1 base, leaving 8 bases between the germline ends. Germline CDR1 and CDR2: SGDLS and YYNGEE. For the CDR3, the DNA is TGTGCCAGCAGCGTAGGGGCCGGGTCCTACGAGCAGTACTTC. Its protein product is CASSVGAGSYEQYF.

The CDR3: CASSFAGRGGYGYTF. CDR3 coding DNA: TGTGCCAGCAGCTTCGCGGGGCGAGGAGGTTATGGCTACACCTTC. The V gene is TRBV7-9, the J gene TRBJ1-2; maybe TRBD1 (5 bases). The CDR3 has 15 amino acids. Per germline, CDR1 SEHNR and CDR2 FQNEAQ (reference sequence). Trimming shortened V by 3 bases and J by 5 bases, and 16 bases separated the two germline ends.

V is TRBV27 and J is TRBJ1-5, with D possibly being TRBD1 (6 bases). In germline, CDR1 is MNHEY, CDR2 SMNVEV (reference sequence). Between the trimmed V and J ends, which lost 8 bases and 0 bases, there was a span of 17 bases. The CDR3 contains 16 residues. The CDR3 coding sequence is TGTGCCAGCGACGTTCCTCAGACAGGTAGCAATCAGCCCCAGCATTTT. It codes for CASDVPQTGSNQPQHF.

This clone was seen once. The chain employs TRBV11-2 and TRBJ2-7; D is unclear. V was trimmed by 0 bases and J by 4 bases, leaving 10 bases between them. The CDR3 length is 14 residues. Germline CDR1 SGHAT, CDR2 FQNNGV. The CDR3 loop is CASSLDEGRYEQYF. CDR3 coding DNA: TGTGCCAGCAGCTTAGATGAAGGCCGTTACGAGCAGTACTTC.

The gene calls are TRBV10-3 and TRBJ1-6; D call uncertain. V shed 1 base and J shed 11 bases, with 21 bases lying between them. CDR1 is ENHRY, CDR2 SYGVKD, per germline. The CDR3 covers 17 residues. The DNA of the CDR3 is TGTGCCATCAGTGAGTGGGGTCAGGCCCTCCGCCGGACACCCCTCCACTTT. This codes for CAISEWGQALRRTPLHF.

The genes are TRBV10-3 and TRBJ2-7; D not resolved. Trimming took off 2 bases at V and 3 bases at J, with 5 bases between the two ends. The CDR3 has 12 residues. CDR1 is ENHRY, CDR2 SYGVKD, per germline. The CDR3 sequence: CAISENGYEQYF. The CDR3 nucleotides are TGTGCCATCAGTGAGAATGGCTACGAGCAGTACTTC.

This clone appeared once. The CDR3 nucleotides are TGTGCCAGCAGCCCGAGCGGGGTTGTTGAGACCCAGTACTTC. It yields the protein CASSPSGVVETQYF. The V call is TRBV3-1 (or the pseudogene TRBV3-2), the J call TRBJ2-5, with 7 bases that match TRBD2. The CDR3 is made up of 14 amino acids. Trimming cost V 4 bases and J 5 bases; bases outside gene matches: 7. The germline gives CDR1 LGHDT, CDR2 YNNKEL (reference sequence).

The CDR3 is CASEGAGAGANVLTF. CDR3 DNA: TGTGCCAGCGAAGGCGCAGGGGCTGGGGCCAACGTCCTGACTTTC. The chain carries TRBV28 and TRBJ2-6, with D perhaps TRBD1 (6 bases). V was cut by 8 bases and J by 2 bases, with 13 bases left in between. The CDR3 consists of 15 residues. CDR1 MDHEN and CDR2 SYDVKM come from the germline V gene. The whole variable domain, remainder taken from reference TRBV28 and TRBJ2-6, is DVKVTQSSRYLVKRTGEKVFLECVQDMDHENMFWYRQDPGLGLRLIYFSYDVKMKEKGDIPEGYSVSREKKERFSLILESASTNQTSMYLCASEGAGAGANVLTFGAGSRLTVL.

The rearrangement uses TRBV5-5 and TRBJ1-2; 8 bases match TRBD1. This CDR3 has 16 residues. The V and J ends lost 0 bases and 5 bases, in that order; junction bases with no gene match: 9. Per germline, CDR1 SGHKS and CDR2 YYEKEE (reference sequence). DNA for the CDR3: TGTGCCAGCAGCTTGGCCGAGCAGGGGGCGTATTATGGCTACACCTTC. Amino acid sequence: CASSLAEQGAYYGYTF.

The V gene is TRBV7-9, the J gene TRBJ2-7; D is possibly TRBD1 (5 bases). The germline CDR1 and CDR2 sequences are SEHNR and FQNEAQ (reference sequence). The CDR3 runs to 14 residues. Trimming took 5 bases from V and 0 from J, leaving 11 bases between them. As DNA, the CDR3 is TGTGCCAGCAGCCCGACTGGGGCCTCCTACGAGCAGTACTTC. It encodes CASSPTGASYEQYF.

The CDR3 reads CASSASWAATYTDTQYF. The CDR3 DNA reads as TGTGCCAGCAGCGCATCATGGGCAGCCACATACACAGATACGCAGTATTTT. This rearrangement joins TRBV7-2 to TRBJ2-3; D uncertain. Trimming pared 5 bases from V and 2 bases from J, leaving 20 bases between. Germline V gives CDR1 SGHTA, CDR2 FQGNSA. CDR3 length: 17 residues.

The V call is TRBV4-1, the J call TRBJ1-2; 9 bases match TRBD1. V dropped 3 bases and J dropped 8; count of bases not matched to a gene: 13. This CDR3 comprises 16 residues. Per the germline V gene, CDR1 is MGHRA and CDR2 is YSYEKL. In nucleotides, the CDR3 is TGCGCCAGCAGCCACTCATTCAGACAGGGGGGTCAAGGCTACACCTTC. As protein: CASSHSFRQGGQGYTF.

The chain combines TRBV6-5 with TRBJ2-7; D not certain. Per germline, CDR1 MNHEY and CDR2 SVGAGI. This CDR3 has 14 residues. Trimming left V 1 base short and J 2 bases short, with 9 bases between. The CDR3 DNA is TGTGCCAGCAGTTACTTGGAGAGCACCTACGAGCAGTACTTC. This sequence encodes CASSYLESTYEQYF.

This clone was detected a few times. This chain's CDR3 is CASSHWFSDYTF. Written as DNA, the CDR3 is TGCGCCAGCAGCCACTGGTTCTCAGACTACACCTTC. The chain couples TRBV4-3 to TRBJ1-2; D unresolved. V shed 3 bases and J shed 10 bases, with 12 bases lying between them. Germline V lookup: CDR1 LGHNA, CDR2 YSLEER. CDR3 length: 12 amino acids.

The V gene is TRBV11-1, the J gene TRBJ2-1; D remains ambiguous. This CDR3 comprises 16 residues. Per germline, CDR1 SGHAT and CDR2 FQDESV (reference sequence). Trimming removed 5 bases at V and 0 bases at J, with 14 bases between. CDR3 DNA sequence: TGTGCCAGCAGCCCTACGGGCCGCAGCTCCTACAATGAGCAGTTCTTC. It codes for CASSPTGRSSYNEQFF.